Listed here is a single T cell receptor beta chain. Its cognate antigen is unknown. This record belongs to a study of T-cell memory formation after mild COVID-19. Overall study results and limits: The study found balanced CD4/CD8 in clones contracting day 15 to 85 and a CD4+ lean in later expanders. Contracting CD4+ clones were located mainly in CM and EM, and CD8+ clones in EMRA.

Barcoded TCR alpha and TCR beta cDNA libraries with UMIs came from 5'RACE using constant-segment primers. TCRdb redid the calling of the 5' RACE reads with MiXCR, one entry per CDR3 protein. The repertoire holds over 400,000 distinct CDR3 sequences, with more than 20% as singletons. This sequence originates from an adult woman who had mild COVID-19 (a few samples of this study predate the infection). Cell type and time point are not known. Sequenced material: PBMCs or a T cell subset sorted from them (not recorded which).

The CDR3 DNA reads as TGTGCCAGCAGTTACTCGAGCGGGGGCCAGGGCAATGAGCAGTTCTTC. Amino acid sequence: CASSYSSGGQGNEQFF. J is TRBJ2-1 and V is TRBV6-5, with TRBD2 matching over 8 bases. The CDR3 extends over 16 amino acids. V was clipped by 0 bases and J by 6 bases; unmatched bases: 7. Germline V CDR1 and CDR2: MNHEY, SVGAGI.